This is a list of T cell receptor beta chains from one sample in a study of T cell responses to AZD1222 COVID-19 vaccine. The repertoire was sequenced with immunoSEQ multiplex PCR; TCRdb's copy has only in-frame clones and lacks some. The table shows 95,000 to 150,000 clones, with around 92% occurring only once. The source material was peripheral blood, sampled 28 days after the second AZD1222 dose. These receptors originate from an adult who received the AZD1222 COVID-19 vaccine. CDR3s include the opening cysteine and the closing phenylalanine or tryptophan. Fields, in order: D gene, V gene, clone size, CDR3 length, J gene, CDR3 DNA, CDR3 protein. A D gene is named only where the DNA matches it firmly. A clone size is listed for some rows: how often the clone was seen (once, few, many), or a class if it is expanded.

TRBD1,TRBV13,NA,15,TRBJ1-6,TGTGCCAGCAGCTTAGAGGCAGGGGGCGATTCACCCCTCCACTTT,CASSLEAGGDSPLHF
NA,TRBV3-1/TRBV3-2,NA,14,TRBJ2-7,TGTGCCAGCAGCCGCGGCCGGGACTCCGTGCTTCAGTACTTC,CASSRGRDSVLQYF
NA,TRBV6-5,NA,12,TRBJ1-1,TGTGCCGAGGGGGGCGTGGGCACTGAAGCTTTCTTT,CAEGGVGTEAFF
NA,TRBV5-4,NA,15,TRBJ1-1,TGTGCCAGCAGCTTTTCCCGGGGAGGGAACACTGAAGCTTTCTTT,CASSFSRGGNTEAFF
NA,TRBV4-2,once,18,TRBJ1-5,TGTGCCAGCAGCCAAGATGTCTTGACAGCAGATAGCAATCAGCCCCAGCATTTT,CASSQDVLTADSNQPQHF
NA,TRBV4-1,once,20,TRBJ2-3,TGCGCCAGCAGCCAAGCAGGGAGGCAACCGGGACAGAGGACAACAGATACGCAGTATTTT,CASSQAGRQPGQRTTDTQYF
NA,TRBV6-5,NA,12,TRBJ1-2,TGTGCCAGCAGTTACGATAGCTATGGCTACACCTTC,CASSYDSYGYTF
TRBD1,TRBV27,NA,17,TRBJ1-1,TGTGCCAGCAGTTTCCTCGGACAGGGGGCGCAGGGAACTGAAGCTTTCTTT,CASSFLGQGAQGTEAFF
NA,TRBV5-4,once,14,TRBJ1-1,TGTGCCAGCAGTCGATTTGGACAGAACACTGAAGCTTTCTTT,CASSRFGQNTEAFF
TRBD1,TRBV6-6,NA,16,TRBJ1-5,TGTGCCAGCAGTTACTCCCGACAGGGGGCCCGACTGCCCCAGCATTTT,CASSYSRQGARLPQHF
NA,TRBV28,NA,20,TRBJ2-5,TGTGCCAGCAGTTTCGACCCACTTTATATCCACGCGGGTCGCCAAGAGACCCAGTACTTC,CASSFDPLYIHAGRQETQYF
TRBD1,TRBV5-1,NA,15,TRBJ1-5,TGCGCCAGCAGCTTGGCCGGGACAGGGCAACAGCCCCAGCATTTT,CASSLAGTGQQPQHF
TRBD2,TRBV5-1,NA,13,TRBJ2-5,TGCGCCAGCAGGCTAGCGGAGGGGGAGACCCAGTACTTC,CASRLAEGETQYF
NA,TRBV23-1,NA,15,TRBJ1-6,TGCGCCAGCCCTGGAGGGATCCGGTCGAATTCACCCCTCCACTTT,CASPGGIRSNSPLHF
NA,TRBV29-1,NA,11,TRBJ1-2,TGCAGCTCCTCCCGGCAGGGTCTTCACACCTTC,CSSSRQGLHTF
NA,TRBV28,NA,15,TRBJ2-3,TGTGCCAGCAGTTTATGGGGGAGTGGCACAGATACGCAGTATTTT,CASSLWGSGTDTQYF
TRBD1,TRBV28,NA,15,TRBJ1-2,TGTGCCAGCAGCTTCGGGGGGACAGATAACTATGGCTACACCTTC,CASSFGGTDNYGYTF
TRBD2,TRBV29-1,NA,13,TRBJ2-1,TGCAGCGTAGAAACTAGCGGGAGTAATGAGCAGTTCTTC,CSVETSGSNEQFF
NA,TRBV19,NA,16,TRBJ2-7,TGTGCCAGTAGTATAAATTACGGGGGGCCCGCCTACGAGCAGTACTTC,CASSINYGGPAYEQYF
NA,TRBV6-5,NA,16,TRBJ1-2,TGTGCCAGCAGTTACTTCACAGGGCCAACCTCGGACGGCTACACCTTC,CASSYFTGPTSDGYTF
NA,TRBV28,NA,14,TRBJ2-7,TGTGCCAGCAGTTTAGGACAGTCCCCCCGCGAGCAGTACTTC,CASSLGQSPREQYF
TRBD2,TRBV19,NA,16,TRBJ2-1,TGTGCCAGTAGTACCCAGACTAGCGGGATCGTCAATGAGCAGTTCTTC,CASSTQTSGIVNEQFF
TRBD1,TRBV5-4,NA,15,TRBJ2-7,TGTGCCAGCAGCTTGTCGGGGACAGCCTCCTACGAGCAGTACTTC,CASSLSGTASYEQYF
NA,TRBV11-2,NA,15,TRBJ1-2,TGTGCCAGCAGCTTAGTGAGGCAGGGGCTGCAGGGCTACACCTTC,CASSLVRQGLQGYTF
TRBD2,TRBV3-1/TRBV3-2,NA,16,TRBJ2-2,TGTGCCAGCAGCCAAGGCCGGGAGGGCCTCTTCGGGGAGCTGTTTTTT,CASSQGREGLFGELFF
TRBD2,TRBV5-1,NA,12,TRBJ2-1,TGCGCCACCCGAGGCGGGACTACCGAGCAGTTCTTC,CATRGGTTEQFF
NA,TRBV5-1,NA,16,TRBJ1-1,TGCGCCAGCAGCTTGGGGAGGGAGAGGATGAACACTGAAGCTTTCTTT,CASSLGRERMNTEAFF
NA,TRBV18,NA,16,TRBJ2-3,TGTGCCAGCTCCATAAAGGGGCAGGGGAAGACAGATACGCAGTATTTT,CASSIKGQGKTDTQYF
TRBD2,TRBV7-2,NA,16,TRBJ2-2,TGTGCCAGCAGCTTAGCGGCGGGAGGGTACACCGGGGAGCTGTTTTTT,CASSLAAGGYTGELFF
NA,TRBV5-1,NA,13,TRBJ1-1,TGCGCCAGCAGCACCCCGACAGGCAGGCAAGCTTTCTTT,CASSTPTGRQAFF
TRBD2,TRBV2,once,16,TRBJ2-6,TGTGCCGGGGGGGAGGGCCGTAACTCTGGGGCCAACGTCCTGACTTTC,CAGGEGRNSGANVLTF
NA,TRBV5-1,NA,15,TRBJ2-7,TGCGCCAGCAGCTTTATTAGCGGCCAAACTTACGAGCAGTACTTC,CASSFISGQTYEQYF
TRBD1,TRBV6-5,NA,15,TRBJ2-3,TGTGCCAGCAGGATCGGACAGGGCGCACGGAATACGCAGTATTTT,CASRIGQGARNTQYF
TRBD1,TRBV29-1,NA,14,TRBJ2-2,TGCAGCGTTGGGGGACAGGCTAGTACCGGGGAGCTGTTTTTT,CSVGGQASTGELFF
NA,TRBV24-1,NA,13,TRBJ1-1,TGTGCCACCAGTGACAGAGAGAACACTGAAGCTTTCTTT,CATSDRENTEAFF
TRBD2,TRBV28,NA,17,TRBJ2-5,TGTGCCAGCAGCAAAGCGCCCGGGACTAGCGTAGGAGAGACCCAGTACTTC,CASSKAPGTSVGETQYF
NA,TRBV18,NA,14,TRBJ2-1,TGTGCCAGCTCACCACGCGGGAATTACAATGAGCAGTTCTTC,CASSPRGNYNEQFF
NA,TRBV4-2,NA,15,TRBJ1-2,TGTGCCAGCAGCCAAGATCGCAACAGTAACTATGGCTACACCTTC,CASSQDRNSNYGYTF
NA,TRBV15,NA,15,TRBJ2-5,TGTGCCACCAGCAGAGATCGAGGGGAAGAAAAGACCCAGTACTTC,CATSRDRGEEKTQYF
TRBD1,TRBV27,NA,15,TRBJ1-5,TGTGCCAGCAGGGGACAGGGGGCTAGTAATCAGCCCCAGCATTTT,CASRGQGASNQPQHF
NA,TRBV28,NA,16,TRBJ1-6,TGTGCCAGCACCCCCACGAGGGGTTCCTATAATTCACCCCTCCACTTT,CASTPTRGSYNSPLHF
NA,TRBV28,NA,16,TRBJ1-3,TGTGCCAGCAGTAAACTTGGCGGGAGTGGTGGAAACACCATATATTTT,CASSKLGGSGGNTIYF
TRBD1,TRBV5-4,NA,18,TRBJ2-2,TGTGCCAGCAGGACTAGTACCGGACAGGGGACGAACACCGGGGAGCTGTTTTTT,CASRTSTGQGTNTGELFF
NA,TRBV6-5,NA,16,TRBJ2-2,TGTGCCAGCAGTTACTTAGGGGCTATGAACACCGGGGAGCTGTTTTTT,CASSYLGAMNTGELFF
TRBD2,TRBV4-1,NA,16,TRBJ2-4,TGCGCCAGCAGCCAGGAAGCGGGGTTCATCAAAAACATTCAGTACTTC,CASSQEAGFIKNIQYF
NA,TRBV28,NA,14,TRBJ1-1,TGTGCCAGCAGTTCCCCGTCTGGGAAGCCTGAAGCTTTCTTT,CASSSPSGKPEAFF
NA,TRBV18,NA,17,TRBJ1-1,TGTGCCAGCTCACCATTCGGGGACGTCGGTAGGAACACTGAAGCTTTCTTT,CASSPFGDVGRNTEAFF
NA,TRBV7-2,NA,15,TRBJ1-2,TGTGCCAGCAGCTTAGAGGCAGGGGCGAACTATGGCTACACCTTC,CASSLEAGANYGYTF
NA,TRBV28,NA,10,TRBJ2-7,TGTGCCAGCAGTGGGATAGGGCAGTACTTC,CASSGIGQYF
NA,TRBV4-1,few,17,TRBJ1-4,TGCGCCAGCAGCCAAGGTGTTTCTCGGCAGGGAAATGAAAAACTGTTTTTT,CASSQGVSRQGNEKLFF